The clone carrying this TCR beta chain was recorded at least ten times. The CDR3 loop spans 16 amino acids. V dropped 4 bases and J dropped 1 base, with 15 bases sitting between them. Germline lookup yields CDR1 SGHTA and CDR2 FQGNSA. This specimen belongs to a study of T-cell reconstitution after alpha-beta-depleted transplantation in children. Unique molecular identifiers were incorporated into the prepared TCRbeta library. TCRdb reprocessed the PCR reads with MiXCR, giving one entry per CDR3 protein. The sample contains under 250,000 distinct CDR3 sequences, approximately 7% of which appear only once.

This chain joins TRBV7-2 and TRBJ2-3, with D tentatively TRBD2 (6 bases). The sequence was obtained from a boy under 10 years old with acute lymphoblastic leukemia, due to receive a stem cell transplant. Sequenced here: PBMCs, sampled before TCRalphabeta/CD19-depleted stem cell transplant. CDR3: CASSSRLWGGTDTQYF. The CDR3, as DNA: TGTGCCAGCAGCTCCCGCCTATGGGGGGGCACAGATACGCAGTATTTT. The entire variable domain, with the rest obtained from reference TRBV7-2 and TRBJ2-3, is as follows: GAGVSQSPSNKVTEKGKDVELRCDPISGHTALYWYRQSLGQGLEFLIYFQGNSAPDKSGLPSDRFSAERTGGSVSTLTIQRTQQEDSAVYLCASSSRLWGGTDTQYFGPGTRLTVL.